A selection of T cell receptor beta chains follows, all from one sample in a study of cytomegalovirus exposure and HLA in healthy donors. The repertoire was sequenced with immunoSEQ multiplex PCR; TCRdb's copy has only in-frame clones and lacks some. The sample records more than 65,000 clones, about 79% being singletons. Input material: PBMCs. These receptors originate from a female donor in good health and CMV-seronegative. Each CDR3 is given with its conserved first and last residue. Each record gives: V gene, J gene, CDR3 protein.

V: TRBV2
J: TRBJ1-3
CDR3: CASSEALTGTIYF

V: TRBV7-9
J: TRBJ1-1
CDR3: CASRKTENTEAFF

V: TRBV10-2
J: TRBJ1-5
CDR3: CASSPTGANQPQHF

V: TRBV4-3
J: TRBJ2-1
CDR3: CASSQATSGSGSFGNEQFF

V: TRBV27
J: TRBJ2-5
CDR3: CASSFVRGGGLETQYF

V: TRBV10-2
J: TRBJ2-5
CDR3: CASSVYEVAETQYF

V: TRBV6-1
J: TRBJ1-1
CDR3: CATNRVTEAFF

V: TRBV2
J: TRBJ2-7
CDR3: CASNSQGGEQYF

V: TRBV6-5
J: TRBJ1-1
CDR3: CAAGTVTLGEAFF

V: TRBV6-6
J: TRBJ1-4
CDR3: CASSPPTGGLEKLFF

V: TRBV6-5
J: TRBJ2-3
CDR3: CASSYRTGDDTQYF

V: TRBV5-6
J: TRBJ2-5
CDR3: CASSLVGQGGQETQYF

V: TRBV6-5
J: TRBJ2-7
CDR3: CASSYHGGYEQYF

V: TRBV19
J: TRBJ2-2
CDR3: CASSNSRTGELFF

V: TRBV25-1
J: TRBJ1-1
CDR3: CASSGAAGLETEAFF

V: TRBV28
J: TRBJ2-7
CDR3: CASTGDAYEQYF

V: TRBV25-1
J: TRBJ2-1
CDR3: CASSKAGDIYNEQFF

V: TRBV19
J: TRBJ1-1
CDR3: CASRTGVGAFF

V: TRBV11-2
J: TRBJ2-3
CDR3: CASSGIAGARTDTQYF

V: TRBV10-3
J: TRBJ2-7
CDR3: CATRTSGRAYSYEQYF

V: TRBV28
J: TRBJ2-7
CDR3: CASSWRIPVEQYF

V: TRBV6-4
J: TRBJ2-1
CDR3: CASSDPLLERGFVRNEQFF

V: TRBV12-5
J: TRBJ2-2
CDR3: CASGLGGPGTGELFF